These T cell receptor beta chains were read from a single sample in a study of cytomegalovirus exposure and HLA in healthy donors. Only in-frame clones appear in the TCRdb table, and some are missing; sequencing was by immunoSEQ multiplex PCR. The data contain over 90,000 clones, over 80% of them seen just once; the ten biggest clones take up 2% to 3%. Sample: PBMCs. The receptors originated from a man in his forties in good health and CMV-seronegative. The CDR3 runs from the conserved cysteine through the conserved F or W. Each record gives: clone size, V gene, J gene, D gene, CDR3 DNA, CDR3 protein. D genes are given only for firm matches. Expanded clones get a size class; other rows say once, few or many, or leave the size out.

NA	TRBV13	TRBJ2-3	TRBD2	TGTGCCAGCAGCTTAGTCGGGGGGGGAGATACGCAGTATTTT	CASSLVGGGDTQYF
few	TRBV6-1	TRBJ1-5	NA	TGTGCCAGCAGTGTATATCCCCCCGATCAGCCCCAGCATTTT	CASSVYPPDQPQHF
NA	TRBV6-9	TRBJ1-5	NA	TGTGCCAGCAGTTATAAGGTGAGGGTAGGGTCCAATCAGCCCCAGCATTTT	CASSYKVRVGSNQPQHF
NA	TRBV11-2	TRBJ1-1	NA	TGTGCCAGCCGAGGGGGGGGGAACACTGAAGCTTTCTTT	CASRGGGNTEAFF
once	TRBV9	TRBJ2-1	NA	TGTGCCAGCAGCTTCAACCAGGTGGGCAATGAGCAGTTCTTC	CASSFNQVGNEQFF
NA	TRBV11-2	TRBJ2-7	TRBD1	TGTGCCAGCAGCCGATCCCAAGGGGGCGGCGATGGGGAATACGAGCAGTACTTC	CASSRSQGGGDGEYEQYF
NA	TRBV27	TRBJ2-3	TRBD2	TGTGCCAGCAGTTTGCGGGGGGGTCGGGGAGATACGCAGTATTTT	CASSLRGGRGDTQYF
once	TRBV10-3	TRBJ1-1	NA	TGTGCCATCAGTGAGTCTCGCGGGAACACTGAAGCTTTCTTT	CAISESRGNTEAFF
NA	TRBV7-2	TRBJ2-1	NA	TGTGCCAGCAGCCCCGGGTCAACCTACAATGAGCAGTTCTTC	CASSPGSTYNEQFF
once	TRBV7-9	TRBJ1-2	NA	TGTGCCAGCAGCTTCCAGCGGCAAACTAACTATGGCTACACCTTC	CASSFQRQTNYGYTF
NA	TRBV6-4	TRBJ2-3	NA	TGTGCCAGCAGTGACTCCCCCGGGTTGGGAGATACGCAGTATTTT	CASSDSPGLGDTQYF
NA	TRBV13	TRBJ2-7	NA	TGTGCCAGCAGCTTACAGGACAAGTACGAGCAGTACTTC	CASSLQDKYEQYF
NA	TRBV9	TRBJ2-4	TRBD2	TGTGCCAGCAGCGTAGTGTTTAGCGGGGGCCTAGCCAAAAACATTCAGTACTTC	CASSVVFSGGLAKNIQYF